One and the same sample provided the 28 T cell receptor beta chains below, sequenced in a study of a mutant IDH1 vaccine in newly diagnosed glioma. Antigen specificity for these receptors is unknown. Regarding time point: week 35, safety follow-up. Vaccine doses each comprised 300 ug of mutant IDH1 20-mer peptide, with topical imiquimod. Sequenced by immunoSEQ multiplex PCR; TCRdb stores in-frame clones only, minus some. The sample holds just under 70,000 clones; approximately 88% are singletons and the top ten take about 12%. Specimen: PBMCs, collected from a glioma patient whose treatment included an IDH1 peptide vaccine. These TCRs come from a man younger than 35 with glioma.

The chain carries TRBV28 and TRBJ1-5, with a weak D call TRBD1 (5 bases). The germline CDR1 and CDR2 sequences are MDHEN and SYDVKM. The CDR3 length is 15 residues. V lost 3 bases to trimming and J lost 7 bases, with 16 bases between them. CDR3 in amino acids: CASSLIAGIKQPQHF. The CDR3 nucleotides read TGTGCCAGCAGTTTGATCGCAGGGATTAAACAGCCCCAGCATTTT.

The chain joins TRBV4-3 to TRBJ1-4, with D unresolved. The CDR3 loop spans 17 amino acids. V lost 2 bases to trimming and J lost 7 bases, with 20 bases between them. CDR1 is LGHNA, CDR2 YSLEER, per germline. CDR3: CASSQRIVGSMGEKLFF. As DNA, the CDR3 is TGCGCCAGCAGCCAACGGATAGTTGGCTCAATGGGTGAAAAACTGTTTTTT.

The chain employs TRBV20-1 and TRBJ2-1, with D unclear. Germline CDR1 reads DFQATT; CDR2 reads SNEGSKA (reference sequence). Trimming removed 7 bases at V and 6 bases at J, with 10 bases between. The CDR3 sequence is 11 residues long. The DNA for the CDR3 is TGCAGTGGACGACCTAGCAATGAGCAGTTCTTC. It translates to CSGRPSNEQFF.

This chain links TRBV28 with TRBJ1-2, with a tentative D call TRBD1 (5 bases). Between the trimmed V and J ends, which lost 5 bases and 4 bases, there was a span of 14 bases. The V gene's germline CDR1 is MDHEN and CDR2 SYDVKM. The CDR3 is 14 amino acids. The chain's CDR3 is CASSPLDRAYGYTF. CDR3 bases: TGTGCCAGCAGTCCGCTCGACAGAGCCTATGGCTACACCTTC.

The chain uses TRBV4-3 and TRBJ1-2; D unclear. The V end lost 0 bases, the J end lost 4 bases, and 12 bases lay between the germline ends. This CDR3 has 15 residues. Germline V lookup: CDR1 LGHNA, CDR2 YSLEER. CDR3 in amino acids: CASSQDQHGIYGYTF. As DNA, the CDR3 is TGCGCCAGCAGCCAAGATCAGCACGGAATCTATGGCTACACCTTC.

The chain is built from TRBV5-1 and TRBJ1-5; possible D gene TRBD1, 5 bases. The CDR3 has 14 residues. Germline CDR1 reads SGHRS; CDR2 reads YFSETQ. Trimming stripped 0 bases from V and 6 bases from J, with 10 bases between. CDR3 nucleotides: TGCGCCAGCAGCTTGGGGGGGTCGAGTCAGCCCCAGCATTTT. Its translation is CASSLGGSSQPQHF.

The V gene is TRBV5-6, the J gene TRBJ2-7, with D tentatively TRBD1 (5 bases). The germline CDR1 and CDR2 sequences are SGHDT and YYEEEE. V lost 2 bases to trimming and J lost 1 base, with 10 bases between them. The CDR3 has 14 amino acids. The CDR3 is CASSFRQGSYEQYF. The DNA for the CDR3 is TGTGCCAGCAGCTTTCGGCAGGGATCCTACGAGCAGTACTTC.

The chain uses TRBV18 and TRBJ1-2; the D is unclear. Germline V gene sequence: CDR1 KGHSH, CDR2 LQKENI. CDR3 length: 13 amino acids. The V gene lost 3 bases and the J gene lost 0 bases, with 5 bases spanning the gap. The DNA of the CDR3 is TGTGCCAGCTCACCGGGCCCTAACTATGGCTACACCTTC. Translation: CASSPGPNYGYTF.

This chain links TRBV4-3 with TRBJ1-5; D uncertain. V was shortened by 0 bases and J by 7 bases, with 7 bases between the two germline ends. Germline assignment: CDR1 LGHNA and CDR2 YSLEER. The CDR3 totals 13 residues. This chain's CDR3 is CASSQDVGQPQHF. The CDR3 nucleotides are TGCGCCAGCAGCCAAGATGTAGGACAGCCCCAGCATTTT.

This clone was picked up many times. The gene calls are TRBV7-3 and TRBJ1-1; no firm D call. V was pared by 4 bases and J by 3 bases, with 18 bases between. The CDR3 has 16 amino acids. Germline CDR1 is SGHTA and CDR2 is FQGTGA. The CDR3 coding sequence is TGTGCCAGCAGCTCCGACGGAGGGAGTTTGGACACTGAAGCTTTCTTT. Protein: CASSSDGGSLDTEAFF.

V usage is TRBV7-2 and J usage is TRBJ2-7, with a tentative D call TRBD2 (5 bases). Germline V gene sequence: CDR1 SGHTA, CDR2 FQGNSA. The CDR3 extends over 13 amino acids. V dropped 1 base and J dropped 6 bases, with 10 bases sitting between them. CDR3 coding DNA: TGTGCCAGCAGCTTAGGTGGAGGAGGCGAGCAGTACTTC. Amino acids: CASSLGGGGEQYF.

V and J are TRBV7-2 and TRBJ2-1, with TRBD2 identical over 15 bases. The CDR3 has 16 amino acids. CDR1 and CDR2 from the germline V gene are SGHTA and FQGNSA. With 0 bases clipped from V and 7 bases from J, the junction kept 1 base outside the gene matches. The CDR3 loop reads CASSLAGTSGRNEQFF. Here the CDR3 DNA reads TGTGCCAGCAGCTTAGCCGGGACTAGCGGGAGGAATGAGCAGTTCTTC.

The V gene is TRBV16, the J gene TRBJ1-1; no clear D. Trimming took off 1 base at V and 1 base at J, with 10 bases between the two ends. The CDR3 consists of 15 residues. The germline CDR1 and CDR2 sequences are KGHSY and FQNENV. This CDR3 reads CASSQYHGPNTEAFF. CDR3 DNA: TGTGCCAGCAGCCAATACCACGGACCGAACACTGAAGCTTTCTTT.

The chain has TRBV14 and TRBJ2-2; D assignment may be TRBD1 or TRBD2 (5 bases each). With 2 bases removed from V and 5 bases from J, the gap between germline ends came to 9 bases. Germline loops: CDR1 SGHDN, CDR2 FVKESK. CDR3 length: 14 amino acids. The CDR3 nucleotides are TGTGCCAGCAGCCAATATTGGGGGACCGGGGAGCTGTTTTTT. Residues: CASSQYWGTGELFF. Complete variable domain (other parts from reference TRBV14 and TRBJ2-2): EAGVTQFPSHSVIEKGQTVTLRCDPISGHDNLYWYRRVMGKEIKFLLHFVKESKQDESGMPNNRFLAERTGGTYSTLKVQPAELEDSGVYFCASSQYWGTGELFFGEGSRLTVL.

The V call is TRBV5-8, the J call TRBJ2-3; 7 bases are shared with TRBD1. The V and J ends lost 0 bases and 4 bases, in that order; junction bases with no gene match: 8. The CDR3 has 16 amino acids. Per the germline V gene, CDR1 is SGHTS and CDR2 is YDEGEE. The CDR3 sequence is CASSLGTGVFSDTQYF. The CDR3 region has the DNA TGTGCCAGCAGCTTGGGTACAGGGGTTTTTTCAGATACGCAGTATTTT. The complete variable domain, with remaining parts taken from reference TRBV5-8 and TRBJ2-3, reads EAGVTQSPTHLIKTRGQQATLRCSPISGHTSVYWYQQALGLGLQFLLWYDEGEERNRGNFPPRFSGRQFPNYSSELNVNALELEDSALYLCASSLGTGVFSDTQYFGPGTRLTVL.

The chain couples TRBV6-1 to TRBJ1-2; D ambiguous. Germline V gene sequence: CDR1 MNHNS, CDR2 SASEGT. This CDR3 spans 15 amino acids. V was shortened by 3 bases and J by 3 bases, with 14 bases between the two germline ends. The CDR3 region has the DNA TGTGCCAGCAGTGACAAGCCCAGCCGGTACTATGGCTACACCTTC. This gives the protein CASSDKPSRYYGYTF.

The chain carries TRBV9 and TRBJ2-7; 7 nucleotides line up with TRBD1. Trimming at V came to 3 bases and at J to 5 bases, leaving 5 bases not matched to a gene. The CDR3 has 13 amino acids. The germline gives CDR1 SGDLS, CDR2 YYNGEE. The CDR3 sequence is CASSAGQPDEQYF. The DNA of the CDR3 is TGTGCCAGCAGCGCGGGACAGCCCGACGAGCAGTACTTC.

The chain combines TRBV15 with TRBJ1-5; D ambiguous. The CDR3 covers 13 residues. Trimming took 3 bases from V and 3 from J, leaving 6 bases between them. Germline CDR1 is LNHNV and CDR2 is YYDKDF (reference sequence). The CDR3 loop reads CATSRTLNQPQHF. CDR3 DNA: TGTGCCACCAGCAGGACCCTCAATCAGCCCCAGCATTTT.

This chain joins TRBV5-1 and TRBJ1-3; no firm D call. Germline CDR1 SGHRS, CDR2 YFSETQ. Between the trimmed V and J ends, which lost 0 bases and 10 bases, there was a span of 11 bases. The CDR3 has 13 residues. This CDR3 is CASSLADRGTIYF. CDR3 DNA sequence: TGCGCCAGCAGCTTGGCGGACCGTGGTACCATATATTTT. The full variable domain, its missing parts supplied by reference TRBV5-1 and TRBJ1-3, is KAGVTQTPRYLIKTRGQQVTLSCSPISGHRSVSWYQQTPGQGLQFLFEYFSETQRNKGNFPGRFSGRQFSNSRSEMNVSTLELGDSALYLCASSLADRGTIYFGEGSWLTVV.

The count of this clone is one. The chain employs TRBV9 and TRBJ2-3; tentative D call: TRBD1 (5 bases). The CDR3 loop spans 15 amino acids. Germline V lookup: CDR1 SGDLS, CDR2 YYNGEE. Trimming took off 0 bases at V and 2 bases at J, with 10 bases between the two ends. The CDR3 here is CASSVGAGNTDTQYF. The CDR3 DNA is TGTGCCAGCAGCGTAGGGGCAGGGAACACAGATACGCAGTATTTT.

The chain links TRBV4-3 to TRBJ2-7; TRBD2 matches 10 bases. Trimming at V came to 4 bases and at J to 2 bases, leaving 2 bases not matched to a gene. The CDR3 is 14 amino acids. Per the germline V gene, CDR1 is LGHNA and CDR2 is YSLEER. CDR3 region: CASSRLAGPYEQYF. The CDR3 region has the DNA TGCGCCAGCAGCCGACTAGCGGGTCCCTACGAGCAGTACTTC.

The chain combines TRBV2 with TRBJ2-3; 11 bases are shared with TRBD2. The germline gives CDR1 SNHLY, CDR2 FYNNEI. Trimming at V came to 3 bases and at J to 5 bases, leaving 4 bases not matched to a gene. The CDR3 runs 15 residues. The CDR3 nucleotides read TGTGCCAGCAGTGAGGCTAGCGGGAGGTTAGATACGCAGTATTTT. Its translation is CASSEASGRLDTQYF.

V is TRBV27 and J is TRBJ1-3; 7 bases fit TRBD1. V trimming: 7 bases; J trimming: 9 bases; junction bases outside the gene matches: 6. The germline V gene has CDR1 MNHEY and CDR2 SMNVEV (reference sequence). The CDR3 loop spans 12 amino acids. The CDR3 region is CASKLEGATIYF. CDR3 bases: TGTGCCAGCAAATTGGAGGGGGCCACCATATATTTT.

The chain recombines TRBV7-9 with TRBJ1-4, with TRBD1 matching 10 bases. After removal of 5 bases from V and 10 bases from J, the junction contained 10 bases not matched to a gene. Germline V lookup: CDR1 SEHNR, CDR2 FQNEAQ (reference sequence). CDR3 length: 15 residues. CDR3 sequence reads: CASSSDRGPFGKLFF. The CDR3 DNA reads TGTGCCAGCAGCAGTGACAGGGGGCCTTTTGGAAAACTGTTTTTT.

This rearrangement joins TRBV4-3 to TRBJ1-5; D perhaps matches TRBD1 (5 bases). With 0 bases removed from V and 6 bases from J, the gap between germline ends came to 12 bases. Germline V gene lookup returns CDR1 LGHNA and CDR2 YSLEER. The CDR3 has 15 amino acids. The CDR3 protein is CASSQDGGGGQPQHF. The CDR3 nucleotides read TGCGCCAGCAGCCAAGATGGAGGCGGGGGTCAGCCCCAGCATTTT.

This clone was counted a single time. The chain combines TRBV7-3 with TRBJ1-2, with 7 bases matching TRBD1. The germline V gene has CDR1 SGHTA and CDR2 FQGTGA. The CDR3 is made up of 13 amino acids. With 5 bases clipped from V and 7 bases from J, the junction kept 7 bases outside the gene matches. The CDR3 spells CASSMAGGSGYTF. CDR3 DNA: TGTGCCAGCAGCATGGCAGGGGGAAGTGGCTACACCTTC.

A remark on this clone: The sample contains more than one DNA sequence encoding this CDR3. The rearrangement links TRBV4-3 to TRBJ2-1; 8 positions match TRBD1. Germline V gene data show CDR1 as LGHNA and CDR2 as YSLEER. The length of the CDR3 is 14 residues. V shed 1 base, J shed 4 bases, and the junction held 0 bases outside the gene matches. The CDR3 is CASSQGTGYNEQFF. Here the CDR3 DNA reads TGCGCCAGCAGCCAAGGGACAGGGTACAATGAGCAGTTCTTC.

This clone appeared a few times. The genes are TRBV28 and TRBJ1-1, with D maybe TRBD1 (5 bases). This CDR3 spans 11 amino acids. V was clipped by 11 bases and J by 12 bases, with 19 bases between them. The germline gives CDR1 MDHEN, CDR2 SYDVKM. In nucleotides, the CDR3 is TGTGCCGTGGGGGAAGGCCCTGGGTCTTTCTTT. This codes for CAVGEGPGSFF.